This passage covers 32 T cell receptor beta chains from one sample sequenced in a study of blood T cells in healthy people across ages. A second PCR, run for about 7 to 11 cycles, used a sample-barcoded 5' primer plus a J-beta primer mix. MiXCR, run by TCRdb on the 5' RACE reads, gives a single entry per CDR3 protein. Found here are over 1,500,000 distinct CDR3 sequences, approximately 39% of them singletons; the top ten hold 23%. Sequencing was done on a sample of blood. The receptors were gathered from a human donor in good health.

J is TRBJ2-3 and V is TRBV20-1; D is unclear. The CDR3 runs 14 residues. From germline, CDR1 is DFQATT and CDR2 SNEGSKA (reference sequence). V was shortened by 1 base and J by 4 bases, with 12 bases between the two germline ends. The CDR3 loop reads CSARADSGADTQYF. The CDR3 DNA reads TGCAGTGCTAGAGCTGACTCCGGCGCAGATACGCAGTATTTT.

The table lists this clonotype with a few counts. This sequence joins TRBV7-2 and TRBJ2-7, with D possibly matching TRBD2 (5 bases). The J call is doubtful: the DNA matches TRBJ2-5 better. The CDR3 consists of 13 residues. Germline V CDR1 and CDR2: SGHTA, FQGNSA. CDR3 DNA sequence: TGTGCCAGCAGCTTCCCTAGCTATGAGACCCAGTACTTC. Translating it yields CASSFPSYETQYF.

The J gene is TRBJ2-1, the V gene TRBV11-1; D unresolved. Germline V gene sequence: CDR1 SGHAT, CDR2 FQDESV (reference sequence). There are 14 residues in the CDR3. The germline V and J ends were trimmed by 4 bases and 7 bases, with 14 bases remaining between them. CDR3 sequence: CASSSRTKSNEQFF. CDR3 in DNA: TGTGCCAGCAGCTCACGGACCAAATCAAATGAGCAGTTCTTC.

V is TRBV13 and J is TRBJ1-5; 7 bases fit TRBD1. Unmatched junction bases numbered 11, after V lost 5 bases and J lost 7 bases. Germline CDR1 reads PRHDT; CDR2 reads FYEKMQ (reference sequence). This CDR3 region has 15 residues. CDR3 DNA sequence: TGTGCCAGCAGCCAAAGGACAGGAGGGAAACAGCCCCAGCATTTT. Translated: CASSQRTGGKQPQHF.

V gene TRBV2 combines with J gene TRBJ2-1, with 9 bases that match TRBD2. Germline V gene data show CDR1 as SNHLY and CDR2 as FYNNEI. V lost 9 bases, J lost 1 base, and 1 base stayed unmatched. The CDR3 consists of 13 residues. The CDR3 sequence: CARAGGSYNEQFF. As DNA, the CDR3 is TGTGCCAGAGCGGGGGGTTCCTACAATGAGCAGTTCTTC.

The CDR3 DNA sequence: TGCGCCAGCGGACCCGGGGACGGGCCAGGGGAGACCCAGTACTTC. Translating it yields CASGPGDGPGETQYF. The chain is built from TRBV4-3 and TRBJ2-5; possibly TRBD1 or TRBD2 for D (5 bases each). The V end lost 8 bases, the J end lost 5 bases, and 21 bases lay between the germline ends. CDR3 length: 15 amino acids. Germline V lookup: CDR1 LGHNA, CDR2 YSLEER.

The V gene is TRBV20-1, the J gene TRBJ2-1, with D tentatively TRBD1 or TRBD2 (6 bases each). The CDR3 spans 15 residues. With 3 bases removed from V and 8 bases from J, the gap between germline ends came to 20 bases. CDR1 is DFQATT, CDR2 SNEGSKA, per germline (reference sequence). CDR3 DNA: TGCAGTGCTAGGACAGGTTCGCGGGGAGCCGATGAGCAGTTCTTC. The encoded protein is CSARTGSRGADEQFF.

This clonotype was found a few times. The V call is TRBV7-3, the J call TRBJ2-1, with 10 bases fitting TRBD2. The germline V gene has CDR1 SGHTA and CDR2 FQGTGA. The CDR3 covers 14 residues. With V trimmed by 4 bases and J by 5 bases, 2 bases remained unmatched. CDR3: CASSSGTSDNEQFF. CDR3 bases: TGTGCCAGCAGCTCCGGGACTAGCGACAATGAGCAGTTCTTC.

This clonotype was seen once. The chain uses TRBV11-2 and TRBJ2-5; D is uncertain. The J call could be wrong; TRBJ2-7 is a better fit for the DNA end. Germline loops: CDR1 SGHAT, CDR2 FQNNGV. There are 14 residues in the CDR3. CDR3 sequence: CASSLELANYEQYF. The DNA for the CDR3 is TGTGCCAGCAGCTTAGAACTGGCTAACTACGAGCAGTACTTC.

This clonotype was seen a single time. The CDR3 reads CATSLRGGSNTGELFF. As DNA, the CDR3 is TGTGCCACCAGCTTGCGGGGGGGCTCGAACACCGGGGAGCTGTTTTTT. The genes are TRBV15 and TRBJ2-2; 9 nucleotides line up with TRBD2. Germline V gene sequence: CDR1 LNHNV, CDR2 YYDKDF (reference sequence). V trimming: 5 bases; J trimming: 0 bases; junction bases outside the gene matches: 4. CDR3 length: 16 residues.

A few counts support this clonotype. The chain employs TRBV7-9 and TRBJ2-7; 7 bases match TRBD2. The V gene's germline CDR1 is SEHNR and CDR2 FQNEAQ (reference sequence). The CDR3 sequence is 16 residues long. After removal of 5 bases from V and 0 bases from J, the junction contained 10 bases not matched to a gene. The CDR3 nucleotides are TGTGCCAGCAGCCCCGTCGCGGGGGAGAGCTCCTACGAGCAGTACTTC. Translating gives CASSPVAGESSYEQYF. Combining the CDR3 with reference TRBV7-9 and TRBJ2-7 gives the whole variable domain DTGVSQNPRHKITKRGQNVTFRCDPISEHNRLYWYRQTLGQGPEFLTYFQNEAQLEKSRLLSDRFSAERPKGSFSTLEIQRTEQGDSAMYLCASSPVAGESSYEQYFGPGTRLTVT.

This chain links TRBV20-1 with TRBJ1-2; TRBD1 is a possible D gene (5 bases). The V and J ends lost 3 bases and 7 bases respectively, with 15 bases between them. The germline gives CDR1 DFQATT, CDR2 SNEGSKA (reference sequence). The CDR3 sequence is 13 residues long. CDR3 in DNA: TGCAGTGCTAGCCTGGCCGGGACTGGTGGCTACACCTTC. Translated, it gives CSASLAGTGGYTF.

This clonotype was seen a few times. The chain is built from TRBV6-2 or TRBV6-3 and TRBJ2-1, with D possibly called TRBD1 or TRBD2 (5 bases each). Trimming took off 5 bases at V and 11 bases at J, with 16 bases between the two ends. Looked up from germline, CDR1 is MNHEY and CDR2 is SVGEGT. The length of the CDR3 is 13 residues. CDR3 protein: CASSTRDPRQQFF. For the CDR3, the DNA is TGTGCCAGCAGTACCCGGGACCCCAGACAGCAGTTCTTC.

J is TRBJ2-7 and V is TRBV7-2; D gene unclear. The CDR3 has 12 residues. V shed 4 bases and J shed 6 bases, with 10 bases lying between them. Germline V gene sequence: CDR1 SGHTA, CDR2 FQGNSA. The CDR3 loop reads CASSWISGEQYF. The CDR3 DNA is TGTGCCAGCAGCTGGATTTCGGGCGAGCAGTACTTC.

This clonotype was found a few times. The rearrangement joins TRBV27 to TRBJ2-1; 10 bases are shared with TRBD1. Germline loops: CDR1 MNHEY, CDR2 SMNVEV (reference sequence). V dropped 5 bases and J dropped 4; count of bases not matched to a gene: 5. CDR3 size: 15 residues. CDR3 nucleotides: TGTGCCAGCAGTGCGACAGGGGGCCCTTACAATGAGCAGTTCTTC. It specifies CASSATGGPYNEQFF.

The genes are TRBV20-1 and TRBJ1-2, with D perhaps matching TRBD1 (5 bases). The CDR3 is 13 residues long. Looked up from germline, CDR1 is DFQATT and CDR2 is SNEGSKA (reference sequence). V shed 3 bases and J shed 5 bases, with 13 bases lying between them. In nucleotides, the CDR3 is TGCAGTGCTAGCGAGGGACTACTATATGGCTACACCTTC. This encodes CSASEGLLYGYTF.

Only a few counts were recorded for this clonotype. This rearrangement joins TRBV7-2 to TRBJ2-1; 8 bases are shared with TRBD1. The germline V gene has CDR1 SGHTA and CDR2 FQGNSA. J gave up 9 bases and V 0 bases, and 4 bases lay outside the gene matches. CDR3 size: 14 residues. This chain's CDR3 is CASSLAAGGFEQFF. Here the CDR3 DNA reads TGTGCCAGCAGCTTAGCCGCAGGGGGCTTTGAGCAGTTCTTC.

There are a few counts of this clonotype. This sequence joins TRBV29-1 and TRBJ2-3, with D tentatively TRBD1 or TRBD2 (5 bases each). CDR1 is SQVTM, CDR2 ANQGSEA, per germline. V was pared by 7 bases and J by 4 bases, with 15 bases between. The CDR3 totals 13 residues. The CDR3 DNA follows: TGCAGCGGTAGGGACGCCTTGGCAGATACGCAGTATTTT. This gives the protein CSGRDALADTQYF.

The chain is built from TRBV4-3 and TRBJ2-1; D not certain. Germline V gene lookup returns CDR1 LGHNA and CDR2 YSLEER. The CDR3 is made up of 13 amino acids. V was trimmed by 0 bases and J by 8 bases, leaving 8 bases between them. The CDR3 nucleotides read TGCGCCAGCAGCCAAGATATTAGGGATGAGCAGTTCTTC. It codes for CASSQDIRDEQFF.

The genes are TRBV12-3 or TRBV12-4 and TRBJ1-5; D ambiguous. With 3 bases removed from V and 0 bases from J, the gap between germline ends came to 21 bases. The CDR3 is made up of 19 amino acids. CDR3 sequence: CASSFASGENSYSNQPQHF. Here the CDR3 DNA reads TGTGCCAGCAGTTTTGCCTCTGGGGAGAATTCTTATAGCAATCAGCCCCAGCATTTT.

This chain uses TRBV12-3 or TRBV12-4 with TRBJ2-1; 9 positions match TRBD1. V lost 6 bases, J lost 2 bases, and 5 bases stayed unmatched. The CDR3 has 15 amino acids. CDR3: CASRLGQGTYNEQFF. The CDR3 nucleotides are TGTGCCAGCAGACTGGGACAGGGAACCTACAATGAGCAGTTCTTC.

Many counts were recorded for this clonotype. The chain links TRBV5-8 to TRBJ2-1, with D unclear. Trimming removed 2 bases at V and 7 bases at J, with 10 bases between. The CDR3 is 13 amino acids. Germline assignment: CDR1 SGHTS and CDR2 YDEGEE. CDR3 amino acids: CASSFYQLNEQFF. The CDR3 nucleotides are TGTGCCAGCAGCTTTTACCAATTGAATGAGCAGTTCTTC.

The sample holds a few counts of this clonotype. The chain recombines TRBV7-2 with TRBJ2-1; TRBD2 matches 9 bases. This CDR3 is 16 amino acids long. CDR1 is SGHTA and CDR2 is FQGNSA in the germline V gene. V was pared by 3 bases and J by 6 bases, with 9 bases of the junction left unmatched. The CDR3 reads CASSFGPSGGLNEQFF. CDR3 nucleotides: TGTGCCAGCAGCTTCGGTCCAAGCGGGGGGCTCAATGAGCAGTTCTTC.

The V gene is TRBV19, the J gene TRBJ1-4; TRBD1 matches at 8 bases. This CDR3 is 15 amino acids long. Trimming removed 0 bases from V and 8 bases from J; junction bases left unmatched: 5. CDR1 LNHDA and CDR2 SQIVND come from the germline V gene (reference sequence). CDR3 protein: CASSIEGRGQEKLFF. CDR3 coding DNA: TGTGCCAGTAGTATAGAAGGCAGGGGGCAGGAAAAACTGTTTTTT.

The rearrangement uses TRBV9 and TRBJ2-3; D is perhaps TRBD2 (6 bases). V shed 0 bases and J shed 10 bases, with 15 bases lying between them. This CDR3 has 14 residues. The germline gives CDR1 SGDLS, CDR2 YYNGEE. CDR3 DNA: TGTGCCAGCAGCGTAGGGAAGTTGTGGGAGGCGCAGTATTTT. Residues: CASSVGKLWEAQYF.

Ten or more counts support this clonotype. V is TRBV10-2 and J is TRBJ2-7, with D uncertain. Germline CDR1 and CDR2: WSHSY and SAAADI. The CDR3 has 12 amino acids. Trimming left V 6 bases short and J 3 bases short, with 9 bases between. As DNA, the CDR3 is TGCGCCAGCAGAGACCCAGGCTACGAGCAGTACTTC. Translating gives CASRDPGYEQYF.

This clonotype turned up a few times. CDR3 amino acids: CASSSLGQAKQAFF. DNA of the CDR3: TGTGCCAGCAGCTCACTAGGACAGGCAAAGCAAGCTTTCTTT. The V and J genes are TRBV9 and TRBJ1-1; 7 bases agree with TRBD1. V trimming: 4 bases; J trimming: 9 bases; junction bases outside the gene matches: 12. CDR1 SGDLS and CDR2 YYNGEE come from the germline V gene. The CDR3 sequence is 14 residues long.

This chain uses TRBV5-1 with TRBJ2-4, with 8 positions matching TRBD1. Germline V gene sequence: CDR1 SGHRS, CDR2 YFSETQ. The CDR3 totals 16 residues. V shed 4 bases and J 8 bases; nucleotides not matched to a gene: 14. The CDR3 DNA is TGCGCCAGCAGCGTCTTTTCAGGGGGCGCGAGAGACATTCAGTACTTC. It translates to CASSVFSGGARDIQYF.

The chain carries TRBV20-1 and TRBJ2-7, with D possibly being TRBD1 or TRBD2 (5 bases each). This CDR3 region has 13 residues. V gave up 5 bases and J gave up 10 bases, with 21 bases separating them. Germline CDR1 and CDR2: DFQATT and SNEGSKA (reference sequence). CDR3 DNA sequence: TGCAGTGCTCCAGAGAGGGGCCTTTCCGCCCAGTACTTC. Translating it yields CSAPERGLSAQYF.

This clonotype turned up a few times. This chain uses TRBV7-9 with TRBJ2-4; no clear D gene. Trimming took off 1 base at V and 6 bases at J, with 10 bases between the two ends. This CDR3 comprises 14 residues. Germline-derived CDR1 and CDR2 are SEHNR and FQNEAQ (reference sequence). DNA for the CDR3: TGTGCCAGCAGCTTAGATATAGGACCAAACATTCAGTACTTC. Its translation is CASSLDIGPNIQYF.

The count of this clonotype is one. V gene TRBV5-6 combines with J gene TRBJ2-5, with D tentatively TRBD1 (5 bases). Germline lookup yields CDR1 SGHDT and CDR2 YYEEEE. The CDR3 loop spans 16 amino acids. V was cut by 3 bases and J by 5 bases, with 20 bases left in between. In DNA form, the CDR3 reads TGTGCCAGCAGCTCGACCGACAGACAGCATATTGAGACCCAGTACTTC. Translation: CASSSTDRQHIETQYF.

This clonotype was seen more than once but under ten times. This may come from a read error, since a much larger clone is one base off. The rearrangement uses TRBV7-9 and TRBJ2-3; D not resolved. The CDR3 runs 14 residues. Per germline, CDR1 SEHNR and CDR2 FQNEAQ (reference sequence). CDR3 sequence (DNA): TGTGCCAGCAGCCCAGAAATTTTCACAGATATGCAGTATTTT. Protein product: CASSPEIFTDMQYF.